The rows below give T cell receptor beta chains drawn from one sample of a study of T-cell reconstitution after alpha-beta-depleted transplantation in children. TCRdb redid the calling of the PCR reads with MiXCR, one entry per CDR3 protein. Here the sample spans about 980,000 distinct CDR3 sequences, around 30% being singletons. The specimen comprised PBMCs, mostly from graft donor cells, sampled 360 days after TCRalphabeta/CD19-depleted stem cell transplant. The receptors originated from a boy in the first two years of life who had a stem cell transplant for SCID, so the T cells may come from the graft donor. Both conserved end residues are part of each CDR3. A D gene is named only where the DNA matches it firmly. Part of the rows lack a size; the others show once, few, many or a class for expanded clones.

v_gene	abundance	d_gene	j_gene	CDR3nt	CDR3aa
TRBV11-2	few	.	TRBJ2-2	TGTGCCAGCAGCCCAACGGGACACGGGGAGCTGTTTTTT	CASSPTGHGELFF
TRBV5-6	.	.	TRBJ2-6	TGTGCCAGCAGCTTGTTTGTCTCGGCTCCTGGGGCCAACGTCCTGACTTTC	CASSLFVSAPGANVLTF
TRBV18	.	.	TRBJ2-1	TGTGCCAGCTCACCGGTGAGGGCAAACGGTGAGCAGTTCTTC	CASSPVRANGEQFF
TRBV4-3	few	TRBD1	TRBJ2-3	TGCGCCAGCAGCCAAGAGGACAGGGGATGGACAGATACGCAGTATTTT	CASSQEDRGWTDTQYF
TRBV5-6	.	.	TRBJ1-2	TGTGCCAGCAGCTTGATGACGGAGTATGGCTACACCTTC	CASSLMTEYGYTF
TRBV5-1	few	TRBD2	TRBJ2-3	TGCGCCAGCAGCTTGGACGGGGGGTGGACAGATACGCAGTATTTT	CASSLDGGWTDTQYF
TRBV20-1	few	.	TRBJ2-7	TGCAGTGCTAGATCCCCTACCGGGACAATCTTCTACGAGCAGTACTTC	CSARSPTGTIFYEQYF
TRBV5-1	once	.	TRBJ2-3	TGCGCCAGCAGCTGGGGGACTCCCCCCACAGATACGCAGTATTTT	CASSWGTPPTDTQYF
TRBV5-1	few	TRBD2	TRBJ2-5	TGCGCCAGCAGCTTGGGTTCTAGCGGGGTCGCCTGGGAGACCCAGTACTTC	CASSLGSSGVAWETQYF
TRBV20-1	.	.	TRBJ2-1	TGCAGTGCTAGCCAATACAATGAGCAGTTCTTC	CSASQYNEQFF
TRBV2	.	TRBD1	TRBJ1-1	TGTGCCAGCAGGGATCGACAGGGGAAGGGGCGAATGAACACTGAAGCTTTCTTT	CASRDRQGKGRMNTEAFF
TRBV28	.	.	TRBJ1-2	TGTGCCAGCAGTTTAAGTAACGAACGGGTAGGCTACACCTTC	CASSLSNERVGYTF
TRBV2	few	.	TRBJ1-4	TGTGCCAGCAGTGAACGGGGGCTGAGGGCTAATGAAAAACTGTTTTTT	CASSERGLRANEKLFF